What follows are 18 T cell receptor beta chains derived from one specimen sequenced in a study of shared clonotypes between healthy human individuals (dated by TCRdb to about 2020). The method behind the library was the immunoSEQ multiplex PCR assay. In its TCRdb copy, this immuneACCESS table keeps in-frame sequences only and misses some clones. Where compared with another copy, unresolved V genes explain less than half of these, and the others have no known cause. The sample table contains more than 2 million clones; only one count was recorded for 90% to 95% of them. The ten largest clones add up to roughly 0.13% of the sample. What was sequenced was naive CD4+ T cells sorted from blood. Explained via the paper, the cell subset or site label denotes: CD45RA+ positively selected. The receptors come from a man younger than 30 in good health.

This sequence joins TRBV30 and TRBJ2-4, with a tentative D call TRBD1 (5 bases). Germline-derived CDR1 and CDR2 are GTSNPN and SVGIG (reference sequence). V was clipped by 0 bases and J by 7 bases, with 10 bases between them. This CDR3 is 13 amino acids long. DNA of the CDR3: TGTGCCTGGAGTGTCAAGACAGCTAACATTCAGTACTTC. Residues: CAWSVKTANIQYF.

This chain connects TRBV4-1 to TRBJ2-3; 11 nucleotides line up with TRBD2. V was clipped by 6 bases and J by 1 base; unmatched bases: 9. There are 17 residues in the CDR3. Per germline, CDR1 MGHRA and CDR2 YSYEKL. Here the CDR3 reads CASSLKGLADRTDTQYF. CDR3 DNA: TGCGCCAGCAGTCTTAAGGGACTAGCGGACCGCACAGATACGCAGTATTTT.

This rearrangement joins TRBV6-5 to TRBJ2-7, with 10 bases lining up with TRBD2. This CDR3 region has 14 residues. CDR1 is MNHEY, CDR2 SVGAGI, per germline. Trimming cost V 5 bases and J 2 bases; bases outside gene matches: 3. Here the CDR3 DNA reads TGTGCCAGCAGTGTTGGACTAGCGGCCTACGAGCAGTACTTC. Amino acids: CASSVGLAAYEQYF.

The chain uses TRBV10-3 and TRBJ2-2, with a possible D match to TRBD1 (6 bases). Germline V gives CDR1 ENHRY, CDR2 SYGVKD. CDR3 size: 14 residues. V lost 6 bases and J 6 bases, leaving 14 bases between the germline ends. The CDR3 nucleotides are TGTGCCATCAGGATGACAGGCGACGCCGGGGAGCTGTTTTTT. The encoded protein is CAIRMTGDAGELFF.

A few counts support this clone. This CDR3 is also generated by other DNA sequences in the sample. The rearrangement joins TRBV19 to TRBJ1-1; a weak D match, TRBD1 (5 bases). V was cut by 4 bases and J by 0 bases, with 6 bases left in between. There are 13 residues in the CDR3. Germline CDR1 and CDR2: LNHDA and SQIVND (reference sequence). This chain's CDR3 is CASSTTVNTEAFF. The CDR3 DNA reads as TGTGCCAGTAGTACGACAGTGAACACTGAAGCTTTCTTT.

This chain joins TRBV7-8 and TRBJ2-7; D remains unclear. This CDR3 comprises 15 residues. V shed 1 base and J shed 0 bases, with 10 bases lying between them. Germline CDR1 and CDR2: SGHVS and FQNEAQ. The CDR3 region is CASSLGKGFSYEQYF. DNA of the CDR3: TGTGCCAGCAGCTTAGGAAAGGGCTTCTCCTACGAGCAGTACTTC. Filled out from reference TRBV7-8 and TRBJ2-7, the complete variable domain reads GAGVSQSPRYKVAKRGQDVALRCDPISGHVSLFWYQQALGQGPEFLTYFQNEAQLDKSGLPSDRFFAERPEGSVSTLKIQRTQQEDSAVYLCASSLGKGFSYEQYFGPGTRLTVT.

In this sample, this clone turned up once. This chain links TRBV9 with TRBJ2-5; the match to TRBD2 covers 7 bases. The length of the CDR3 is 13 residues. CDR1 and CDR2 from the germline V gene are SGDLS and YYNGEE. V gave up 0 bases and J gave up 7 bases; unmatched junction bases: 3. CDR3 nucleotides: TGTGCCAGCAGCGTAGCTACGGGGGGGACCCAGTACTTC. Translation gives CASSVATGGTQYF.

The chain carries TRBV5-1 and TRBJ2-7; TRBD2 might be the D (6 bases). Looked up from germline, CDR1 is SGHRS and CDR2 is YFSETQ. The CDR3 sequence is 14 residues long. V lost 3 bases, J lost 3 bases, and 13 bases lay in between. The DNA for the CDR3 is TGCGCCAGCAGCTCGGGGACTCCGAACTACGAGCAGTACTTC. Its translation is CASSSGTPNYEQYF. The whole variable domain, filled in from reference TRBV5-1 and TRBJ2-7, reads KAGVTQTPRYLIKTRGQQVTLSCSPISGHRSVSWYQQTPGQGLQFLFEYFSETQRNKGNFPGRFSGRQFSNSRSEMNVSTLELGDSALYLCASSSGTPNYEQYFGPGTRLTVT.

J is TRBJ1-5 and V is TRBV5-6, with D possibly TRBD1 on 5 matching bases. Trimming pared 4 bases from V and 5 bases from J, leaving 19 bases between. In germline, CDR1 is SGHDT, CDR2 YYEEEE. The CDR3 is 16 residues long. The CDR3 DNA is TGTGCCAGCAGCACGGGTGGGGCAATTGATGATCAGCCCCAGCATTTT. Protein product: CASSTGGAIDDQPQHF.

A note on this clone: The same CDR3 also results from other DNA sequences found in this sample. The chain uses TRBV10-1 and TRBJ2-7; no clear D. Per germline, CDR1 WNHNN and CDR2 SYGVQD (reference sequence). With 0 bases removed from V and 3 bases from J, the gap between germline ends came to 6 bases. The length of the CDR3 is 13 residues. The chain's CDR3 is CASSESTRYEQYF. The DNA for the CDR3 is TGCGCCAGCAGTGAGTCGACCCGCTACGAGCAGTACTTC.

This clone was counted a single time. The gene calls are TRBV6-5 and TRBJ1-2; 7 bases match TRBD1. The V and J ends lost 0 bases and 2 bases, in that order; junction bases with no gene match: 6. CDR1 MNHEY and CDR2 SVGAGI come from the germline V gene. The CDR3 consists of 16 residues. This chain's CDR3 is CASSYSGAGGNYGYTF. CDR3 sequence (DNA): TGTGCCAGCAGTTACTCCGGGGCAGGGGGGAACTATGGCTACACCTTC.

This chain uses TRBV9 with TRBJ2-1; 8 bases line up with TRBD2. V shed 2 bases and J 1 base; nucleotides not matched to a gene: 8. Per the germline V gene, CDR1 is SGDLS and CDR2 is YYNGEE. This CDR3 contains 17 residues. CDR3: CASSVFPGLGSYNEQFF. In DNA form, the CDR3 reads TGTGCCAGCAGCGTTTTCCCGGGACTAGGGTCCTACAATGAGCAGTTCTTC.

On this clone: The same CDR3 can be traced to other DNA sequences in this sample. The chain joins TRBV20-1 to TRBJ2-3, with no clear D. This CDR3 spans 10 amino acids. Trimming removed 6 bases from V and 5 bases from J, with 6 bases in between. The V gene's germline CDR1 is DFQATT and CDR2 SNEGSKA (reference sequence). The CDR3 here is CSARRDTQYF. The DNA for the CDR3 is TGCAGTGCCCGGAGAGATACGCAGTATTTT.

The CDR3 reads CASSSPRWESTGELFF. Here the CDR3 DNA reads TGTGCCAGCAGCTCACCGCGTTGGGAGAGCACCGGGGAGCTGTTTTTT. The rearrangement joins TRBV5-6 to TRBJ2-2, with D perhaps matching TRBD2 (5 bases). The germline gives CDR1 SGHDT, CDR2 YYEEEE. V lost 3 bases, J lost 4 bases, and 16 bases lay in between. The CDR3 sequence is 16 residues long. The full variable domain, in which reference TRBV5-6 and TRBJ2-2 provide the parts outside the CDR3, is DAGVTQSPTHLIKTRGQQVTLRCSPKSGHDTVSWYQQALGQGPQFIFQYYEEEERQRGNFPDRFSGHQFPNYSSELNVNALLLGDSALYLCASSSPRWESTGELFFGEGSRLTVL.

V usage is TRBV7-2 and J usage is TRBJ2-5; 7 nucleotides agree with TRBD2. This CDR3 is 17 amino acids long. Germline V gene lookup returns CDR1 SGHTA and CDR2 FQGNSA. With 0 bases clipped from V and 2 bases from J, the junction kept 9 bases outside the gene matches. CDR3: CASSLARLAEAQETQYF. CDR3 DNA: TGTGCCAGCAGCTTAGCGCGGCTAGCGGAGGCACAAGAGACCCAGTACTTC. Full variable domain (missing parts from reference TRBV7-2 and TRBJ2-5): GAGVSQSPSNKVTEKGKDVELRCDPISGHTALYWYRQSLGQGLEFLIYFQGNSAPDKSGLPSDRFSAERTGGSVSTLTIQRTQQEDSAVYLCASSLARLAEAQETQYFGPGTRLLVL.

The chain uses TRBV6-1 and TRBJ2-3; perhaps TRBD1 as D (5 bases). The CDR3 extends over 12 amino acids. Trimming shortened V by 9 bases and J by 0 bases, and 7 bases separated the two germline ends. CDR1 and CDR2 from the germline V gene are MNHNS and SASEGT. The CDR3 here is CASKGSTDTQYF. CDR3 DNA sequence: TGTGCCAGTAAGGGGAGCACAGATACGCAGTATTTT.

The table lists this clone with a count of one. Distinct nucleotide sequences in the sample also encode this CDR3. CDR3 sequence (DNA): TGTGCCAGCAGTTACGGGGGATCTGGAAACACCATATATTTT. It encodes CASSYGGSGNTIYF. This rearrangement joins TRBV6-6 to TRBJ1-3; TRBD1 is a possible D gene (5 bases). CDR3 length equals 14 residues. The germline V gene has CDR1 MNHNY and CDR2 SVGAGI (reference sequence). V was clipped by 2 bases and J by 1 base, with 6 bases between them.

The V call is TRBV25-1, the J call TRBJ2-7; D unclear. The germline V and J ends were trimmed by 5 bases and 2 bases, with 13 bases remaining between them. Germline V gives CDR1 MGHDK, CDR2 SYGVNS. The CDR3 consists of 14 residues. CDR3 sequence: CASSTPGTPYEQYF. CDR3 in DNA: TGTGCCAGCAGTACCCCAGGTACCCCCTACGAGCAGTACTTC.